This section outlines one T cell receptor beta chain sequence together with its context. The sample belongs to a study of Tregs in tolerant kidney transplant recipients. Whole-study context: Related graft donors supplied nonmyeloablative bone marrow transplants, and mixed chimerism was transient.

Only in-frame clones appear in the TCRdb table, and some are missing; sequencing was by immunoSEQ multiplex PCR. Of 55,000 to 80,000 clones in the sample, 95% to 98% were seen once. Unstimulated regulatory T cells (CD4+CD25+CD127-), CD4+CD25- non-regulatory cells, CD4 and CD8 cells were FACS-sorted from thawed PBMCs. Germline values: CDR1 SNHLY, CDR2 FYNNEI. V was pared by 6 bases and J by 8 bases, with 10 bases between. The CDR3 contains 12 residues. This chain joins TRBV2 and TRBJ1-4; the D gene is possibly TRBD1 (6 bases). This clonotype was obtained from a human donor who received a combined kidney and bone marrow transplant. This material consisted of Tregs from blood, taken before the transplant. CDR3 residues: CASRNRDEKLFF. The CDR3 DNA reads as TGTGCCAGCAGGAACAGGGACGAAAAACTGTTTTTT.